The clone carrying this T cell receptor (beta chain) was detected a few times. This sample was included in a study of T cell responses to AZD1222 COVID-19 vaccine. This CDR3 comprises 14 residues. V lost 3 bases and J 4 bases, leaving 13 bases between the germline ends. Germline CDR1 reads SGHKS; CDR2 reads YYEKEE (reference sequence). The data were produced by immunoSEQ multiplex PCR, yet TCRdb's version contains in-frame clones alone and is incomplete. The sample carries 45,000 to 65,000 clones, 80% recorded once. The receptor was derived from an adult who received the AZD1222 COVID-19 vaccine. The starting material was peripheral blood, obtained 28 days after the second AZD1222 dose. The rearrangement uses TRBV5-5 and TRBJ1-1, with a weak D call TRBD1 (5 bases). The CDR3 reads CASSYEGIITEAFF. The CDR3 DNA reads TGTGCCAGCAGCTATGAGGGGATTATCACTGAAGCTTTCTTT. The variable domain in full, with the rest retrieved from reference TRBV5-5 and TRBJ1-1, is DAGVTQSPTHLIKTRGQQVTLRCSPISGHKSVSWYQQVLGQGPQFIFQYYEKEERGRGNFPDRFSARQFPNYSSELNVNALLLGDSALYLCASSYEGIITEAFFGQGTRLTVV.